Detailed here is one TCR beta chain. The CDR3 loop spans 13 amino acids. The table came from immunoSEQ multiplex PCR; TCRdb's copy has only in-frame clones and leaves some out. The sample shows over 90,000 clones, around 90% of them seen only once. The record originates from a study of blood T cell repertoires in COVID-19. Study-level information: The study drew acute and convalescent COVID-19 samples from the United States, Italy and Spain.

Sequencing was done on a sample of peripheral blood. The sequence was obtained from a man in his fifties with active or convalescent COVID-19. The rearrangement uses TRBV21-1 and TRBJ2-7; the D call TRBD1 from the table was never checked on the DNA. TRBV21-1 is flagged as a pseudogene. The CDR3 DNA reads TGTGCCAGCAGCAAAGGGCAGGTGGACGAGCAGTACGTC. Its protein product is CASSKGQVDEQYV.